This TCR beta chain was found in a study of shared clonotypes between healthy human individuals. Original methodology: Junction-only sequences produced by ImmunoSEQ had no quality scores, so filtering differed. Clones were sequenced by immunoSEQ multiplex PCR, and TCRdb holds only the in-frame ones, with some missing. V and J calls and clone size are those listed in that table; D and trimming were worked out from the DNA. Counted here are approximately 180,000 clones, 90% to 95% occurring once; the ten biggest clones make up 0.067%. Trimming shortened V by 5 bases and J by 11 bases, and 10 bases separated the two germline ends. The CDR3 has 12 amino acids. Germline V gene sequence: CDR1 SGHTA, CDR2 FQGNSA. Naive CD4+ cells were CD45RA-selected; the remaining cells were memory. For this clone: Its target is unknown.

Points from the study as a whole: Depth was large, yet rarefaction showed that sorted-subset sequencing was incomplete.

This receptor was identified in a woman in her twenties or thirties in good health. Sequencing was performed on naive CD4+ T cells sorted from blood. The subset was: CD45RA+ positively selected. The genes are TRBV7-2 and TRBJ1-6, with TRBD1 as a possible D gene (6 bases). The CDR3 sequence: CASSPRGAPLHF. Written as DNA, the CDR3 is TGTGCCAGCAGCCCAAGGGGGGCACCCCTCCACTTT.